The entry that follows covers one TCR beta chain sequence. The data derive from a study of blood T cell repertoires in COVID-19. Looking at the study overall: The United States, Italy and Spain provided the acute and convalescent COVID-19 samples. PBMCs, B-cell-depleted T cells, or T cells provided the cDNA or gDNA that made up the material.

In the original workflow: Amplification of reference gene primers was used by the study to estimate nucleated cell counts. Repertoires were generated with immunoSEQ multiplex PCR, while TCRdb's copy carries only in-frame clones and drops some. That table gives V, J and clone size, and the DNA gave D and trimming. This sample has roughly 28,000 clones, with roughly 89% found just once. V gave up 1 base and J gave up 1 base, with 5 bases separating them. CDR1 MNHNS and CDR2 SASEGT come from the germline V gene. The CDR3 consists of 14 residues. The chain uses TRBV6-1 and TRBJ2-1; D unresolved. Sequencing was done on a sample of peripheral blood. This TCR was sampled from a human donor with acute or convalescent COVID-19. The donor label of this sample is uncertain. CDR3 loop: CASSEGYSYNEQFF. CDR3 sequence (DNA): TGTGCCAGCAGTGAAGGTTATTCCTACAATGAGCAGTTCTTC.